This T cell receptor (beta chain) was recorded in a study of cytomegalovirus exposure and HLA in healthy donors. V dropped 6 bases and J dropped 5 bases, with 23 bases sitting between them. Germline V gives CDR1 MDHEN, CDR2 SYDVKM. There are 16 residues in the CDR3. Primers included in the PCR were 60 Vbeta and 13 Jbeta primers. Under the authors' procedure: In a later analysis, approximately 80 million unique TCR beta chains included roughly 11 million shared by two or more donors. This table comes from immunoSEQ multiplex PCR, and its TCRdb copy is limited to in-frame clones, with some not included. Clone size and the V and J calls come from that table; the DNA yielded D and trimming. The sample consists of about 150,000 clones, roughly 80% of them appearing once.

Sequenced material: PBMCs. The receptor comes from a boy younger than 10 in good health and CMV-seronegative. The rearrangement uses TRBV28 and TRBJ2-7, with D possibly being TRBD1 (6 bases). For the CDR3, the DNA is TGTGCCAGCAGCTCCGGGACAACGGGCATTTTCGACGAGCAGTACTTC. Encoded protein: CASSSGTTGIFDEQYF.